Shown below are 22 T cell receptor beta chains from a single sample sequenced in a study of Tregs in tolerant kidney transplant recipients. Data came from immunoSEQ multiplex PCR; TCRdb stores just in-frame clones and leaves some out. The sample records under 100,000 clones, around 94% being singletons. The sample comprised CD8+ T cells from blood. Receptor source: a human donor in good health.

The rearrangement uses TRBV13 and TRBJ2-6; D not certain. V was pared by 2 bases and J by 0 bases, with 8 bases between. The length of the CDR3 is 16 residues. Germline values: CDR1 PRHDT, CDR2 FYEKMQ (reference sequence). CDR3 sequence (DNA): TGTGCCAGCAGCTTATCGGGTAGCTCTGGGGCCAACGTCCTGACTTTC. Residues: CASSLSGSSGANVLTF.

This clone was observed once. The chain joins TRBV7-9 to TRBJ1-1, with 10 bases that match TRBD1. CDR3 size: 15 residues. The V gene end was trimmed by 4 bases and the J gene end by 1 base; junction bases not matched to a gene: 3. CDR1 is SEHNR, CDR2 FQNEAQ, per germline (reference sequence). The DNA for the CDR3 is TGTGCCAGCAGCTCCGGACAGGGGGAGAACACTGAAGCTTTCTTT. It yields the protein CASSSGQGENTEAFF. The entire variable domain, with the rest obtained from reference TRBV7-9 and TRBJ1-1, is as follows: DTGVSQNPRHKITKRGQNVTFRCDPISEHNRLYWYRQTLGQGPEFLTYFQNEAQLEKSRLLSDRFSAERPKGSFSTLEIQRTEQGDSAMYLCASSSGQGENTEAFFGQGTRLTVV.

The chain carries TRBV7-8 and TRBJ2-1; 10 bases are a match to TRBD1. Trimming at V came to 5 bases and at J to 15 bases, leaving 7 bases not matched to a gene. This CDR3 comprises 12 residues. The V gene's germline CDR1 is SGHVS and CDR2 FQNEAQ. In DNA form, the CDR3 reads TGTGCCAGCAGCGCCGGACAGGGGGATCGGTTCTTC. Translation: CASSAGQGDRFF.

The chain combines TRBV7-9 with TRBJ1-5, with 10 nucleotides matching TRBD1. J was trimmed by 3 bases and V by 5 bases; bases with no gene match: 7. Germline CDR1 SEHNR, CDR2 FQNEAQ (reference sequence). The CDR3 loop spans 16 amino acids. CDR3 nucleotides: TGTGCCAGCAGCGCGCGGGACAGGGGCGCCAATCAGCCCCAGCATTTT. Its translation: CASSARDRGANQPQHF.

The chain uses TRBV19 and TRBJ2-1, with 10 positions matching TRBD2. Per germline, CDR1 LNHDA and CDR2 SQIVND (reference sequence). The CDR3 runs 16 residues. V was pared by 7 bases and J by 5 bases, with 11 bases of the junction left unmatched. DNA of the CDR3: TGTGCCAGTACCCTCATAGCGGGAGGAATCCACAATGAGCAGTTCTTC. It is translated as CASTLIAGGIHNEQFF.

The sample holds a few counts of this clone. The chain uses TRBV5-4 and TRBJ1-1; D is unclear. The CDR3 length is 14 residues. The germline V and J ends were trimmed by 4 bases and 2 bases, with 12 bases remaining between them. Germline lookup yields CDR1 SGHNT and CDR2 YYREEE (reference sequence). Here the CDR3 DNA reads TGTGCCAGCAGCCAGAGAGAATTCAACACTGAAGCTTTCTTT. Translation gives CASSQREFNTEAFF.

V usage is TRBV7-8 and J usage is TRBJ2-5; TRBD2 might be the D (6 bases). Germline lookup yields CDR1 SGHVS and CDR2 FQNEAQ. With 0 bases removed from V and 4 bases from J, the gap between germline ends came to 15 bases. There are 16 residues in the CDR3. The CDR3 DNA sequence: TGTGCCAGCAGCTTAGCGGGGGACTTGGTCGGAGAGACCCAGTACTTC. It yields the protein CASSLAGDLVGETQYF.

A single count supports this clone. The J gene is TRBJ2-7, the V gene TRBV19; TRBD2 aligns across 7 bases. Per the germline V gene, CDR1 is LNHDA and CDR2 is SQIVND (reference sequence). With 8 bases clipped from V and 2 bases from J, the junction kept 0 bases outside the gene matches. The CDR3 is 11 amino acids. The CDR3 reads CASGLAYEQYF. DNA for the CDR3: TGTGCCAGTGGACTAGCCTACGAGCAGTACTTC.

A few counts support this clone. The V and J genes are TRBV6-5 and TRBJ2-6; D unclear. The CDR3 contains 16 residues. Trimming shortened V by 4 bases and J by 4 bases, and 14 bases separated the two germline ends. CDR1 is MNHEY, CDR2 SVGAGI, per germline. DNA of the CDR3: TGTGCCAGCAGTTTAACTATGGAATTAGGGGCCAACGTCCTGACTTTC. This translates into CASSLTMELGANVLTF.

The gene calls are TRBV15 and TRBJ2-1; the D gene is possibly TRBD2 (5 bases). Germline V CDR1 and CDR2: LNHNV, YYDKDF (reference sequence). This CDR3 is 16 amino acids long. Trimming pared 1 base from V and 1 base from J, leaving 11 bases between. The CDR3 reads CATSRGQSGSYNEQFF. The CDR3 DNA follows: TGTGCCACCAGCAGAGGTCAGAGCGGATCCTACAATGAGCAGTTCTTC. Combining the CDR3 with reference TRBV15 and TRBJ2-1 gives the whole variable domain DAMVIQNPRYQVTQFGKPVTLSCSQTLNHNVMYWYQQKSSQAPKLLFHYYDKDFNNEADTPDNFQSRRPNTSFCFLDIRSPGLGDTAMYLCATSRGQSGSYNEQFFGPGTRLTVL.

V usage is TRBV5-6 and J usage is TRBJ2-3; TRBD2 matches 8 bases. This CDR3 contains 19 residues. Germline CDR1 SGHDT, CDR2 YYEEEE. V lost 6 bases, J lost 1 base, and 19 bases stayed unmatched. The CDR3 is CASTAPVAGFLARTDTQYF. CDR3 coding DNA: TGTGCCAGCACCGCTCCCGTAGCGGGGTTCCTTGCCCGCACAGATACGCAGTATTTT.

The count of this clone is one. The chain has TRBV27 and TRBJ2-3; D may be TRBD1 (7 bases). This CDR3 spans 16 amino acids. Per the germline V gene, CDR1 is MNHEY and CDR2 is SMNVEV (reference sequence). Deletions cut 5 bases from V and 3 bases from J, with 18 bases between. CDR3 residues: CASSPSGGIWTDTQYF. In DNA, the CDR3 is TGTGCCAGCAGTCCTTCAGGGGGGATATGGACAGATACGCAGTATTTT.

This clone was counted once. The chain joins TRBV10-3 to TRBJ2-7; weak D call: TRBD2 (6 bases). Germline-derived CDR1 and CDR2 are ENHRY and SYGVKD. The CDR3 contains 14 residues. Trimming removed 3 bases at V and 3 bases at J, with 12 bases between. The CDR3 here is CAISELAGDYEQYF. CDR3 bases: TGTGCCATCAGTGAACTAGCAGGAGACTACGAGCAGTACTTC.

The chain joins TRBV2 to TRBJ1-4; D call uncertain. There are 17 residues in the CDR3. The germline V gene has CDR1 SNHLY and CDR2 FYNNEI. V dropped 6 bases and J dropped 7 bases, with 24 bases sitting between them. DNA of the CDR3: TGTGCCAGCAGCCCAACCTCGGAAGGGTACTATCGTGAAAAACTGTTTTTT. Protein: CASSPTSEGYYREKLFF. The whole variable domain, filled in from reference TRBV2 and TRBJ1-4, reads EPEVTQTPSHQVTQMGQEVILRCVPISNHLYFYWYRQILGQKVEFLVSFYNNEISEKSEIFDDQFSVERPDGSNFTLKIRSTKLEDSAMYFCASSPTSEGYYREKLFFGSGTQLSVL.

Worth noting for this clone: Other DNA sequences in the sample encode the same CDR3. The chain is built from TRBV7-8 and TRBJ2-7; no firm D call. The CDR3 has 13 amino acids. Germline values: CDR1 SGHVS, CDR2 FQNEAQ. Trimming cost V 2 bases and J 5 bases, with 10 bases left between them. CDR3: CASSLKVRDEQYF. In DNA form, the CDR3 reads TGTGCCAGCAGCTTAAAGGTTCGGGACGAGCAGTACTTC.

This chain uses TRBV4-2 with TRBJ2-3; no firm D call. Deletions cut 1 base from V and 0 bases from J, with 11 bases between. From germline, CDR1 is LGHNA and CDR2 YNFKEQ. The CDR3 consists of 16 residues. In DNA, the CDR3 is TGTGCCAGCAGCCAAGCCGGCTCGAGGAGCACAGATACGCAGTATTTT. Residues: CASSQAGSRSTDTQYF.

The chain carries TRBV4-1 and TRBJ2-3; tentatively, D is TRBD2 (5 bases). This CDR3 is 14 amino acids long. Trimming stripped 1 base from V and 3 bases from J, with 8 bases between. Looked up from germline, CDR1 is MGHRA and CDR2 is YSYEKL. The CDR3 DNA reads TGCGCCAGCAGCCAAGGACTAAGGACAGATACGCAGTATTTT. Its translation: CASSQGLRTDTQYF.

V gene TRBV19 combines with J gene TRBJ1-5; no clear D gene. CDR3 size: 13 residues. Germline V gene data show CDR1 as LNHDA and CDR2 as SQIVND (reference sequence). V was clipped by 7 bases and J by 5 bases, with 12 bases between them. The CDR3 protein is CASTPATHQPQHF. DNA of the CDR3: TGTGCCAGTACCCCAGCTACCCATCAGCCCCAGCATTTT.

V and J are TRBV5-6 and TRBJ2-1; TRBD2 is a possible D gene (6 bases). The CDR3 runs to 12 residues. The ends were cut back, 3 bases at V and 5 bases at J, with 6 bases in the middle. The germline CDR1 and CDR2 sequences are SGHDT and YYEEEE. CDR3 region: CASSWGDNEQFF. The CDR3 region has the DNA TGTGCCAGCAGCTGGGGGGACAATGAGCAGTTCTTC.

The rearrangement links TRBV5-4 to TRBJ1-1; D gene uncertain. The germline CDR1 and CDR2 sequences are SGHNT and YYREEE (reference sequence). V shed 5 bases and J shed 1 base, with 6 bases lying between them. This CDR3 region has 12 residues. CDR3: CASSFENTEAFF. CDR3 coding DNA: TGTGCCAGCAGTTTCGAGAACACTGAAGCTTTCTTT.

The chain carries TRBV7-3 and TRBJ1-3, with D unresolved. This CDR3 region has 14 residues. Trimming took off 2 bases at V and 0 bases at J, with 5 bases between the two ends. Germline V lookup: CDR1 SGHTA, CDR2 FQGTGA. The CDR3 DNA is TGTGCCAGCAGCTTAGACGGCTCTGGAAACACCATATATTTT. Translation gives CASSLDGSGNTIYF.

This chain uses TRBV6-5 with TRBJ1-1, with a tentative D call TRBD1 (5 bases). CDR1 is MNHEY and CDR2 is SVGAGI in the germline V gene. This CDR3 spans 15 amino acids. Trimming removed 2 bases from V and 4 bases from J, with 14 bases in between. CDR3 amino acids: CASSYADSMATEAFF. Written as DNA, the CDR3 is TGTGCCAGCAGTTACGCAGACAGTATGGCCACTGAAGCTTTCTTT.